These T cell receptor beta chains were read from a single sample in a study of shared T cell receptors in the human thymus. The assay was immunoSEQ multiplex PCR, and TCRdb's table has in-frame clones only and misses some. The data contain some 400,000 clones, 85% to 95% of them singletons. Specimen: thymocytes. These receptors originate from a human donor. Both conserved end residues are part of each CDR3. A D gene is named only where the DNA matches it firmly. Clone size is not always given. Where it is, it says once, few, many or a class for expanded clones.

TRBJ2-6 TRBV10-2 TRBD1 . TGCGCCAGCAGTTATTTGACAGGGGGCGCTGAGGGTGGGGCCAACGTCCTGACTTTC CASSYLTGGAEGGANVLTF
TRBJ1-2 TRBV28 . . TGTGCCAGCAGTTTGAGAGGTAGGGACGCGAAATATGGCTACACCTTC CASSLRGRDAKYGYTF
TRBJ2-7 TRBV19 . . TGTGCCAGTAGTATTAAGGGGGAGTCAGGCGAGCAGTACTTC CASSIKGESGEQYF
TRBJ1-2 TRBV6-1 TRBD1 . TGTGCCAGCAGCCCAGGGACAGCCGGTGGCTACACCTTC CASSPGTAGGYTF
TRBJ2-5 TRBV7-6 . . TGTGCCAGCAGCTCATCAGGGCAAGAGACCCAGTACTTC CASSSSGQETQYF
TRBJ2-7 TRBV5-4 . . TGTGCCAGCAGCTTTGGGCCTCCCTACGAGCAGTACTTC CASSFGPPYEQYF
TRBJ2-7 TRBV14 . . TGTGCCAGCACCCCGCCGGGATCCCCCTACGAGCAGTACTTC CASTPPGSPYEQYF
TRBJ2-7 TRBV6-6 . once TGTGGGGTCTTTGTGGGTGAGCAGTACTTC CGVFVGEQYF
TRBJ1-2 TRBV19 . . TGTGCCAGTAGTTCACAGGGTGCGCGTGGCTACACCTTC CASSSQGARGYTF
TRBJ1-1 TRBV28 TRBD1 . TGTGCCAGCAGTTCACCAGGACAGGGCCCGAACACTGAAGCTTTCTTT CASSSPGQGPNTEAFF
TRBJ1-5 TRBV2 TRBD1 . TGTGCCAGCGACGCCTCGGGACAGATTAATCAGCCCCAGCATTTT CASDASGQINQPQHF
TRBJ2-2 TRBV5-1 . . TGCGCCAGCAGCTTGGGGGGCGGGGCCGACGGGGAGCTGTTTTTT CASSLGGGADGELFF
TRBJ2-1 TRBV4-2 TRBD1 . TGTGCCAGCAGCCCCAGGAAGGAGGACAGGGGGAATGAGCAGTTCTTC CASSPRKEDRGNEQFF
TRBJ2-2 TRBV5-1 TRBD2 . TGCGCCAGCAGCTCCCGTACTAAGCGGGAGCCCGGGGAGCTGTTTTTT CASSSRTKREPGELFF
TRBJ1-4 TRBV11-2 . . TGTGCCAGCAGCTTAGGAGGGGCTCTCTCGGAAAAACTGTTTTTT CASSLGGALSEKLFF
TRBJ2-1 TRBV4-1 TRBD2 . TGCGCCAGCAGCCACGCCCCAAACGGCGGGGGTGAGCAGTTCTTC CASSHAPNGGGEQFF